One and the same sample provided the 20 T cell receptor beta chains below, sequenced in a study of blood T cell dynamics during melanoma immunotherapy. Sequenced by immunoSEQ multiplex PCR; TCRdb stores in-frame clones only, minus some. In the table there are a few thousand clones, around 96% of which are singletons. Time point indicated: week 3, after first cycle of checkpoint inhibitor. The specimen comprised effector memory CD8+ T cells from blood, sampled from a patient treated with checkpoint blockade. The receptors were gathered from a human donor with melanoma.

The rearrangement uses TRBV28 and TRBJ2-7, with TRBD1 as a possible D gene (5 bases). V lost 2 bases to trimming and J lost 3 bases, with 11 bases between them. CDR3 length: 14 amino acids. In germline, CDR1 is MDHEN, CDR2 SYDVKM. The CDR3 bases are TGTGCCAGCAGTTTAGAAGGGGATAACTACGAGCAGTACTTC. Translation: CASSLEGDNYEQYF.

V and J are TRBV28 and TRBJ1-4; 7 bases align to TRBD1. Germline CDR1 is MDHEN and CDR2 is SYDVKM. This CDR3 is built from 12 residues. V shed 7 bases and J 7 bases; nucleotides not matched to a gene: 3. In DNA form, the CDR3 reads TGTGCCAGCACGTACAGGGGTGAAAAACTGTTTTTT. It codes for CASTYRGEKLFF.

The chain carries TRBV19 and TRBJ2-1; D might be TRBD1 (7 bases). The CDR3 sequence is 20 residues long. Germline V gene lookup returns CDR1 LNHDA and CDR2 SQIVND (reference sequence). Trimming took off 0 bases at V and 4 bases at J, with 25 bases between the two ends. The DNA for the CDR3 is TGTGCCAGTAGTATAGATGACTGGCCCGGGGGAGGACAGGTGTACAATGAGCAGTTCTTC. As protein: CASSIDDWPGGGQVYNEQFF. The full variable domain, completed using reference TRBV19 and TRBJ2-1, is DGGITQSPKYLFRKEGQNVTLSCEQNLNHDAMYWYRQDPGQGLRLIYYSQIVNDFQKGDIAEGYSVSREKKESFPLTVTSAQKNPTAFYLCASSIDDWPGGGQVYNEQFFGPGTRLTVL.

This chain joins TRBV29-1 and TRBJ1-2; D call uncertain. V dropped 6 bases and J dropped 7 bases, with 12 bases sitting between them. Germline V gives CDR1 SQVTM, CDR2 ANQGSEA. CDR3 length: 11 amino acids. Here the CDR3 reads CSVPRVGGYTF. CDR3 DNA sequence: TGCAGCGTCCCCCGGGTGGGTGGCTACACCTTC. The full variable domain, its missing parts supplied by reference TRBV29-1 and TRBJ1-2, is SAVISQKPSRDICQRGTSLTIQCQVDSQVTMMFWYRQQPGQSLTLIATANQGSEATYESGFVIDKFPISRPNLTFSTLTVSNMSPEDSSIYLCSVPRVGGYTFGSGTRLTVV.

The chain joins TRBV5-1 to TRBJ2-5; 9 bases align to TRBD2. CDR3 length equals 15 residues. The V gene's germline CDR1 is SGHRS and CDR2 YFSETQ. V lost 4 bases to trimming and J lost 1 base; unmatched junction nucleotides: 5. This chain's CDR3 is CASSPDSGSQETQYF. The CDR3 coding sequence is TGCGCCAGCAGCCCGGATAGCGGGAGCCAAGAGACCCAGTACTTC. Using reference TRBV5-1 and TRBJ2-5 for the parts outside the CDR3, the full variable domain is KAGVTQTPRYLIKTRGQQVTLSCSPISGHRSVSWYQQTPGQGLQFLFEYFSETQRNKGNFPGRFSGRQFSNSRSEMNVSTLELGDSALYLCASSPDSGSQETQYFGPGTRLLVL.

The genes are TRBV6-1 and TRBJ1-4; D not certain. CDR3 size: 16 residues. CDR1 is MNHNS and CDR2 is SASEGT in the germline V gene. The V end was cut by 0 bases, the J end by 3 bases, with 11 bases between. The CDR3 nucleotides read TGTGCCAGCAGTGAAGCTATGACCGCAGCTAATGAAAAACTGTTTTTT. It codes for CASSEAMTAANEKLFF.

J is TRBJ1-2 and V is TRBV20-1; D is undetermined. This CDR3 is 10 amino acids long. Germline values: CDR1 DFQATT, CDR2 SNEGSKA (reference sequence). Trimming removed 4 bases from V and 11 bases from J, with 11 bases in between. DNA for the CDR3: TGCAGTGCTACCCCCGGGGTTTACACCTTC. Translated: CSATPGVYTF.

The CDR3 sequence: CASIDPSTGLNTEAFF. The CDR3 DNA sequence: TGTGCCAGCATCGACCCGTCAACCGGATTGAACACTGAAGCTTTCTTT. The rearrangement uses TRBV2 and TRBJ1-1; D gene ambiguous. The germline CDR1 and CDR2 sequences are SNHLY and FYNNEI. CDR3 length: 16 residues. Trimming took 7 bases from V and 0 from J, leaving 18 bases between them.

The rearrangement links TRBV9 to TRBJ2-7; 10 nucleotides agree with TRBD1. Germline trimming cut 6 bases from V and 6 bases from J; bases unmatched to any gene: 9. Germline V gene sequence: CDR1 SGDLS, CDR2 YYNGEE. The CDR3 extends over 14 amino acids. CDR3 protein: CASNPGQGFREQYF. CDR3 sequence (DNA): TGTGCCAGCAATCCGGGACAGGGGTTTCGCGAGCAGTACTTC.

Here the CDR3 reads CASGVGQGGDNEQFF. CDR3 nucleotide sequence: TGTGCCAGCGGTGTTGGGCAGGGAGGAGACAATGAGCAGTTCTTC. This chain connects TRBV27 to TRBJ2-1, with D possibly matching TRBD2 (6 bases). CDR3 length equals 15 residues. V was pared by 8 bases and J by 5 bases, with 19 bases between. The germline gives CDR1 MNHEY, CDR2 SMNVEV (reference sequence).

The V gene is TRBV7-9, the J gene TRBJ1-1; 8 positions agree with TRBD1. Germline CDR1 SEHNR, CDR2 FQNEAQ (reference sequence). This CDR3 spans 14 amino acids. V trimming: 5 bases; J trimming: 2 bases; junction bases outside the gene matches: 4. In nucleotides, the CDR3 is TGTGCCAGCAGCACAACAGGGGGTAACACTGAAGCTTTCTTT. Translated, it gives CASSTTGGNTEAFF.

The genes are TRBV2 and TRBJ2-3; TRBD2 matches at 8 bases. The junction had 6 bases not matched to a gene; V was cut back by 1 base and J by 3 bases. This CDR3 is built from 16 residues. CDR1 is SNHLY, CDR2 FYNNEI, per germline. The CDR3 sequence is CASSEVPGGATDTQYF. CDR3 nucleotide sequence: TGTGCCAGCAGTGAAGTCCCCGGGGGGGCAACAGATACGCAGTATTTT.

The CDR3 is CASSEGLALSWTTLGAQFF. CDR3 sequence (DNA): TGTGCCAGCAGTGAAGGACTGGCCCTGAGCTGGACGACGCTGGGGGCGCAGTTCTTC. The rearrangement uses TRBV6-1 and TRBJ2-1; weak D call: TRBD1 (6 bases). The germline CDR1 and CDR2 sequences are MNHNS and SASEGT. V was clipped by 1 base and J by 12 bases, with 31 bases between them. The CDR3 runs 19 residues.

V and J are TRBV9 and TRBJ1-1; D is uncertain. The CDR3 consists of 14 residues. Germline V gene sequence: CDR1 SGDLS, CDR2 YYNGEE. V was clipped by 3 bases and J by 3 bases, with 12 bases between them. CDR3 amino acids: CASSEFADYTEAFF. The CDR3 DNA reads as TGTGCCAGCAGCGAGTTCGCGGATTACACTGAAGCTTTCTTT.

V usage is TRBV13 and J usage is TRBJ2-1, with 8 bases identical to TRBD2. The CDR3 has 20 amino acids. Germline CDR1 and CDR2: PRHDT and FYEKMQ (reference sequence). With 4 bases clipped from V and 2 bases from J, the junction kept 19 bases outside the gene matches. CDR3 nucleotides: TGTGCCAGCAGCTCACCGCCCGGCCGATTGACTAGCGCGACCTACAATGAGCAGTTCTTC. This translates into CASSSPPGRLTSATYNEQFF.

The V gene is TRBV10-1, the J gene TRBJ2-7; 11 nucleotides align to TRBD1. CDR3 length: 14 amino acids. V lost 4 bases to trimming and J lost 5 bases; unmatched junction nucleotides: 4. The germline CDR1 and CDR2 sequences are WNHNN and SYGVQD (reference sequence). CDR3 in amino acids: CASSARDRGDEQYF. The CDR3 DNA reads TGCGCCAGCAGTGCCCGGGACAGGGGGGACGAGCAGTACTTC.

J is TRBJ1-1 and V is TRBV6-5, with D tentatively TRBD1 (6 bases). CDR1 MNHEY and CDR2 SVGAGI come from the germline V gene. The germline V and J ends were trimmed by 10 bases and 4 bases, with 16 bases remaining between them. The CDR3 loop spans 13 amino acids. CDR3 DNA: TGTGCCACCAACAGGGATTTGGGCACTGAAGCTTTCTTT. It is translated as CATNRDLGTEAFF.

J is TRBJ2-1 and V is TRBV6-4, with TRBD2 identical over 10 bases. The trim removed 6 bases at V and 7 bases at J, leaving 9 bases unmatched. Germline-derived CDR1 and CDR2 are MRHNA and SNTAGT. This CDR3 contains 15 residues. The CDR3 loop is CASSRLAGERNEQFF. The DNA of the CDR3 is TGTGCCAGCAGCCGGCTAGCGGGAGAGCGGAATGAGCAGTTCTTC.

This chain links TRBV7-9 with TRBJ2-1, with no clear D. Trimming pared 2 bases from V and 7 bases from J, leaving 6 bases between. Germline lookup yields CDR1 SEHNR and CDR2 FQNEAQ (reference sequence). The CDR3 sequence is 12 residues long. The CDR3 sequence: CASSLKGNEQFF. In nucleotides, the CDR3 is TGTGCCAGCAGCTTAAAAGGTAATGAGCAGTTCTTC. Combining the CDR3 with reference TRBV7-9 and TRBJ2-1 gives the whole variable domain DTGVSQNPRHKITKRGQNVTFRCDPISEHNRLYWYRQTLGQGPEFLTYFQNEAQLEKSRLLSDRFSAERPKGSFSTLEIQRTEQGDSAMYLCASSLKGNEQFFGPGTRLTVL.

The CDR3 spells CATSRDLGGSQPQHF. For the CDR3, the DNA is TGTGCCACCAGCAGAGATCTGGGGGGCAGTCAGCCCCAGCATTTT. This chain links TRBV15 with TRBJ1-5, with D maybe TRBD1 (6 bases). Germline CDR1 reads LNHNV; CDR2 reads YYDKDF (reference sequence). Trimming took off 0 bases at V and 6 bases at J, with 12 bases between the two ends. The CDR3 is made up of 15 amino acids.